These 5 T cell receptor beta chains came from one sample sequenced in a study of T-cell reconstitution after alpha-beta-depleted transplantation in children. Unique molecular identifiers tagged the TCRbeta library. From the PCR reads, TCRdb called clonotypes with MiXCR, one entry per CDR3 protein. The table shows more than 400,000 distinct CDR3 sequences, with around two fifths occurring only once. Here the sequenced sample was PBMCs, taken before TCRalphabeta/CD19-depleted stem cell transplant. Receptor source: a girl under 10 years old with aplastic anemia, due to receive a stem cell transplant.

The J gene is TRBJ2-1, the V gene TRBV12-3 or TRBV12-4, with D perhaps matching TRBD2 (5 bases). This CDR3 comprises 14 residues. V lost 6 bases to trimming and J lost 2 bases, with 11 bases between them. CDR3 nucleotides: TGTGCCAGCAGCTCGGGGTCTCCCTACAATGAGCAGTTCTTC. It yields the protein CASSSGSPYNEQFF.

The rearrangement links TRBV12-3 or TRBV12-4 to TRBJ1-5, with D tentatively TRBD1 (6 bases). Deletions cut 8 bases from V and 0 bases from J, with 20 bases between. The CDR3 sequence is 17 residues long. CDR3 amino acids: CASLSRDRTYSNQPQHF. For the CDR3, the DNA is TGTGCCAGCCTGTCCAGAGACAGGACTTATAGCAATCAGCCCCAGCATTTT.

This clonotype was seen only a few times. The chain joins TRBV7-9 to TRBJ2-3; D tentatively fits TRBD1 or TRBD2 (5 bases each). V lost 5 bases, J lost 4 bases, and 13 bases lay in between. Germline lookup yields CDR1 SEHNR and CDR2 FQNEAQ (reference sequence). This CDR3 is 14 amino acids long. The CDR3 spells CASSRGTEADTQYF. The DNA for the CDR3 is TGTGCCAGCAGCCGAGGGACCGAAGCAGATACGCAGTATTTT.

The chain recombines TRBV5-1 with TRBJ1-6; D gene uncertain. V was trimmed by 0 bases and J by 9 bases, leaving 10 bases between them. The CDR3 covers 14 residues. The germline V gene encodes CDR1 SGHRS and CDR2 YFSETQ. CDR3 DNA sequence: TGCGCCAGCAGCTTGGAGGCTGGCAGTTCACCCCTCCACTTT. It is translated as CASSLEAGSSPLHF.

The chain is built from TRBV10-3 and TRBJ2-7; TRBD2 might be the D (5 bases). The CDR3 sequence is 16 residues long. V dropped 6 bases and J dropped 0 bases, with 18 bases sitting between them. The germline CDR1 and CDR2 sequences are ENHRY and SYGVKD. The CDR3 nucleotides read TGTGCCATCAGGGGCGGTGCGGGCCGAAGCTCCTACGAGCAGTACTTC. Protein: CAIRGGAGRSSYEQYF.